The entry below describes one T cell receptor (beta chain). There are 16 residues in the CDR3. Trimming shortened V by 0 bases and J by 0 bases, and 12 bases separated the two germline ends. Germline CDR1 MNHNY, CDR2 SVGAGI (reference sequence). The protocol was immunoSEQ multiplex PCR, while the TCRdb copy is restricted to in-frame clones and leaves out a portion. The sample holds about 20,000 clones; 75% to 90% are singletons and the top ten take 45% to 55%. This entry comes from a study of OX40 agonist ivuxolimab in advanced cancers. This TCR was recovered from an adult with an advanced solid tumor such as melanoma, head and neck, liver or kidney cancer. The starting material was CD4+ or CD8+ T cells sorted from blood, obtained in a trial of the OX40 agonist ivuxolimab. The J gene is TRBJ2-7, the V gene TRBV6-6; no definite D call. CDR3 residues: CASSYSVKGSSYEQYF. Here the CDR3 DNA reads TGTGCCAGCAGTTACTCGGTGAAGGGTAGCTCCTACGAGCAGTACTTC.